This TCR beta chain comes out of a study of early stage breast cancer tumors. Across the whole study: About 80% of the 16 invasive tumors were ER+, PR+ and HER2-. Findings and limits, study-wide: Functional markers like CD4, CD8 and FOXP3 were missed in bulk sequencing. Compared with adjacent normal breast, tumors showed 2 to 2.5-fold denser, more clonal T cells.

This clone was detected only once. Antigen unknown. Measured with immunoSEQ multiplex PCR; TCRdb has only the in-frame clones, and not every one. The table records 60,000 to 75,000 clones, about 85% of them present only once. This receptor was taken from a person between 35 and 49 years old with breast cancer. The sequencing sample was made of blood.

DNA of the CDR3: TGTGCCAGCAGCTTACGAGGGGGGCCGAGGACAGATACGCAGTATTTT. Translated, it gives CASSLRGGPRTDTQYF. The gene calls are TRBV7-9 and TRBJ2-3; either TRBD1 or TRBD2 may fit D (6 bases each). Trimming took off 2 bases at V and 3 bases at J, with 15 bases between the two ends. The CDR3 totals 16 residues. Germline CDR1 and CDR2: SEHNR and FQNEAQ (reference sequence).